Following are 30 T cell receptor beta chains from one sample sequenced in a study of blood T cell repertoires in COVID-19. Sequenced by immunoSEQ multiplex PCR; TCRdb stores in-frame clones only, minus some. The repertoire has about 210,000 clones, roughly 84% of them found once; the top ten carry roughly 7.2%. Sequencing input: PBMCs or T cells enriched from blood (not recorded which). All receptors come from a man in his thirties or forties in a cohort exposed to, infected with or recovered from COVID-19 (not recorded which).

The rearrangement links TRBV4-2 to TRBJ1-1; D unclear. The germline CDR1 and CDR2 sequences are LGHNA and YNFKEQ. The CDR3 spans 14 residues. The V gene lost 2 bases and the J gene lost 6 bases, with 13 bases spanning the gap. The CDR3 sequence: CASSQFGLVAEAFF. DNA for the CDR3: TGTGCCAGCAGCCAATTCGGACTCGTCGCTGAAGCTTTCTTT.

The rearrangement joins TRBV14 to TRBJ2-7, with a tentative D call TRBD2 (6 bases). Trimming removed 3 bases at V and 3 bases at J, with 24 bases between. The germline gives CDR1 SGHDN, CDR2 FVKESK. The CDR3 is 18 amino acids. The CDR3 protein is CASSHYSGFGISNYEQYF. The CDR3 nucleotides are TGTGCCAGCAGCCATTATAGCGGATTTGGCATTTCGAACTACGAGCAGTACTTC.

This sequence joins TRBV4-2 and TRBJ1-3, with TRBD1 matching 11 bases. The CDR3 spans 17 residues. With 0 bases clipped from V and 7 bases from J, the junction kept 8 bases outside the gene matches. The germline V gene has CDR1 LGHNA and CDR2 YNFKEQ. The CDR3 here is CASSQDFGRDRGNTIYF. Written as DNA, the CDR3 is TGTGCCAGCAGCCAAGATTTTGGGCGGGACAGGGGGAACACCATATATTTT.

In DNA, the CDR3 is TGTGCCATCAGTGAACGGGGGGGCGGTGAAGCTTTCTTT. Translated, it gives CAISERGGGEAFF. The chain has TRBV10-3 and TRBJ1-1; TRBD1 is a possible D gene (6 bases). V lost 3 bases to trimming and J lost 7 bases, with 12 bases between them. The CDR3 is 13 residues long. Per germline, CDR1 ENHRY and CDR2 SYGVKD.

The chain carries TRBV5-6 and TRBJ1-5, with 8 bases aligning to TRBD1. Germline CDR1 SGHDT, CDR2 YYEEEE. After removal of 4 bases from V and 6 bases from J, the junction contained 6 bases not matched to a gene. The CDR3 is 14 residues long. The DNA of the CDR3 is TGTGCCAGCAGCACAGGACAGGGTAGTCAGCCCCAGCATTTT. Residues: CASSTGQGSQPQHF.

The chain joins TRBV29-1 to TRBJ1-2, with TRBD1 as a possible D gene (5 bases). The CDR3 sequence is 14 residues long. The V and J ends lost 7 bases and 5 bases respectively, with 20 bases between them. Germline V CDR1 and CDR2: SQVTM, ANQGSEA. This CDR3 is CSATVLGGGYGYTF. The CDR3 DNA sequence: TGCAGCGCCACCGTCCTCGGGGGGGGATATGGCTACACCTTC.

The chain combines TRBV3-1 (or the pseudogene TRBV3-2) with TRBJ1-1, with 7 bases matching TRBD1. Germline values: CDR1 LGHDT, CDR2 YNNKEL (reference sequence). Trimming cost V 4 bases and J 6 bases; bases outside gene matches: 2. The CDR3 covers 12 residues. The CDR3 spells CASSRGTAEAFF. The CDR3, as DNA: TGTGCCAGCAGCCGCGGGACAGCTGAAGCTTTCTTT.

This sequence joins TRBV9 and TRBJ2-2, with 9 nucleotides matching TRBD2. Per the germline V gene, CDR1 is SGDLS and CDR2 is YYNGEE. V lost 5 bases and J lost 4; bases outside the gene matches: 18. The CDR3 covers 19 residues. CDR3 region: CASRGDEAGGRNTTGELFF. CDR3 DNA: TGTGCCAGCAGAGGGGACGAGGCGGGAGGGCGGAACACCACCGGGGAGCTGTTTTTT.

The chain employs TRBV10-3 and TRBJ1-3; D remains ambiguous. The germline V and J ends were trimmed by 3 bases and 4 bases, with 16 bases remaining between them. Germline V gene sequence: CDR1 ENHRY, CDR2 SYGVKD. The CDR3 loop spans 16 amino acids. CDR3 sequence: CAISDATGEGGNTIYF. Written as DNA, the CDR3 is TGTGCCATCAGTGATGCCACCGGGGAAGGCGGAAACACCATATATTTT.

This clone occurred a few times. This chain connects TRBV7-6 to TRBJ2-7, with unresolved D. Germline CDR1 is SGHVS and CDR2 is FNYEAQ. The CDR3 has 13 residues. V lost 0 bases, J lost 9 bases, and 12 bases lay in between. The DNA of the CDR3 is TGTGCCAGCAGCTTAGCACCTACGGAGTGGCAGTACTTC. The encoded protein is CASSLAPTEWQYF. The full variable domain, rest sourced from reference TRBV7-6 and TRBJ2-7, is GAGVSQSPRYKVTKRGQDVALRCDPISGHVSLYWYRQALGQGPEFLTYFNYEAQQDKSGLPNDRFSAERPEGSISTLTIQRTEQRDSAMYRCASSLAPTEWQYFGPGTRLTVT.

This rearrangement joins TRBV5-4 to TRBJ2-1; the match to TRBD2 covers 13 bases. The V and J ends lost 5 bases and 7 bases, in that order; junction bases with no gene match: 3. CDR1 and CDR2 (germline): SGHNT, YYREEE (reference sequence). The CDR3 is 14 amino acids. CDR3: CASRRLAGGNEQFF. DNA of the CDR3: TGTGCCAGCAGAAGACTAGCGGGAGGAAATGAGCAGTTCTTC.

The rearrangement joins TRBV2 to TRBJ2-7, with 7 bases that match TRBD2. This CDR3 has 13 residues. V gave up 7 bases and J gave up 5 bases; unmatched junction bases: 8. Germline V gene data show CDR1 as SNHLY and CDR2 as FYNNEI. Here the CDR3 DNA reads TGTGCCAGCAACGCGGGGAGGGGCCACGAGCAGTACTTC. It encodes CASNAGRGHEQYF.

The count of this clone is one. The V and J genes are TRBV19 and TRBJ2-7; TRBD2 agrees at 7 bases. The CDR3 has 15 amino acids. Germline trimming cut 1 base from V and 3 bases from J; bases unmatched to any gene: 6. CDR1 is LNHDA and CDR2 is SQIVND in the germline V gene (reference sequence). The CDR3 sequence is CASSIGAGAVYEQYF. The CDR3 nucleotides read TGTGCCAGTAGTATAGGGGCGGGAGCGGTCTACGAGCAGTACTTC. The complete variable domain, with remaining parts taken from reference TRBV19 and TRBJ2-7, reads DGGITQSPKYLFRKEGQNVTLSCEQNLNHDAMYWYRQDPGQGLRLIYYSQIVNDFQKGDIAEGYSVSREKKESFPLTVTSAQKNPTAFYLCASSIGAGAVYEQYFGPGTRLTVT.

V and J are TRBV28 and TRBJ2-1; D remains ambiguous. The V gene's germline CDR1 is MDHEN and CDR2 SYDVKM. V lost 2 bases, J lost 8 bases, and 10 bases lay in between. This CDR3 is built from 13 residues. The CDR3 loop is CASSLNDRDEQFF. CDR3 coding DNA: TGTGCCAGCAGTTTAAACGATCGGGATGAGCAGTTCTTC. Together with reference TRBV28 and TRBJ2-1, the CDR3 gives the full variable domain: DVKVTQSSRYLVKRTGEKVFLECVQDMDHENMFWYRQDPGLGLRLIYFSYDVKMKEKGDIPEGYSVSREKKERFSLILESASTNQTSMYLCASSLNDRDEQFFGPGTRLTVL.

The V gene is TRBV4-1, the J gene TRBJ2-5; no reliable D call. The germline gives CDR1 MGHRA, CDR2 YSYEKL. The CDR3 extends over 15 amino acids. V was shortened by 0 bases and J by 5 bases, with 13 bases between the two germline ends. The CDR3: CASSQDGQVWETQYF. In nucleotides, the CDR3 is TGCGCCAGCAGCCAAGATGGCCAGGTCTGGGAGACCCAGTACTTC.

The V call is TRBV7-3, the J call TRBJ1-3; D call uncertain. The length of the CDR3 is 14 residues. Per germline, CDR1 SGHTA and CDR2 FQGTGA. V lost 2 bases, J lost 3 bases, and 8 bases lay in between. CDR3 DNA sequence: TGTGCCAGCAGCTTAGCAGCGCATGGAAACACCATATATTTT. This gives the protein CASSLAAHGNTIYF. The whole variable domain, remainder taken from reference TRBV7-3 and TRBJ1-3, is GAGVSQTPSNKVTEKGKYVELRCDPISGHTALYWYRQSLGQGPEFLIYFQGTGAADDSGLPNDRFFAVRPEGSVSTLKIQRTERGDSAVYLCASSLAAHGNTIYFGEGSWLTVV.

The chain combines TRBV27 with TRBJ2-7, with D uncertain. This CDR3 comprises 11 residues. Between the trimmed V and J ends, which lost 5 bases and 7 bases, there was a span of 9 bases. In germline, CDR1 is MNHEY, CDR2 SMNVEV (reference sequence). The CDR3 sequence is CASSQTGEQYF. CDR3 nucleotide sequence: TGTGCCAGCAGTCAGACGGGTGAGCAGTACTTC.

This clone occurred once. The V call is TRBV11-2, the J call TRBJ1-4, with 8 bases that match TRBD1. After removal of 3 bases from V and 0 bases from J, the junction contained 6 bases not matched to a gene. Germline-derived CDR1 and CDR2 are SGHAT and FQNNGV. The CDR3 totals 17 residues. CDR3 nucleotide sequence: TGTGCCAGCAGCTTTGGCCAGGGGGCAACAACTAATGAAAAACTGTTTTTT. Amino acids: CASSFGQGATTNEKLFF.

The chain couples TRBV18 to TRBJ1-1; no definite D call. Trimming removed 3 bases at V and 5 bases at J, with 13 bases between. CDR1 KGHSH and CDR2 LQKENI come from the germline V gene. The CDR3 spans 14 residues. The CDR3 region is CASSPRWGGTEAFF. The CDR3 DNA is TGTGCCAGCTCACCTCGGTGGGGAGGGACTGAAGCTTTCTTT. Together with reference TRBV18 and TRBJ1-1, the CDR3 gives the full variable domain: NAGVMQNPRHLVRRRGQEARLRCSPMKGHSHVYWYRQLPEEGLKFMVYLQKENIIDESGMPKERFSAEFPKEGPSILRIQQVVRGDSAAYFCASSPRWGGTEAFFGQGTRLTVV.

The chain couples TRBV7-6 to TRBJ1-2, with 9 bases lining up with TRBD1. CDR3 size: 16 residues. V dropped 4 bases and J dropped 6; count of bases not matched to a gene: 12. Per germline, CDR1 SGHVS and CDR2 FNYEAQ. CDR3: CASSSSPPGQGDGYTF. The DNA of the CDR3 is TGTGCCAGCAGCTCCTCACCCCCGGGACAGGGTGATGGCTACACCTTC.

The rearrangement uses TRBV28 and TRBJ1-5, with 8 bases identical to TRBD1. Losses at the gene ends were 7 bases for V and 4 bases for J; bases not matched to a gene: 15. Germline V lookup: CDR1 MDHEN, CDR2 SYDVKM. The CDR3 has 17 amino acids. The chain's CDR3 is CASNPTPSRDRNQPQHF. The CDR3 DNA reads TGTGCCAGCAATCCAACCCCCTCGAGGGACAGGAATCAGCCCCAGCATTTT.

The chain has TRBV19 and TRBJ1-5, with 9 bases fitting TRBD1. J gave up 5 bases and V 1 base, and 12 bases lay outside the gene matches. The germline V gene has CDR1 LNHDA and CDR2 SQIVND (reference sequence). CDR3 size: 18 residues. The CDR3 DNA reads TGTGCCAGTAGTATAGGGGCGGGTCCGGGACAGGGCGATCAGCCCCAGCATTTT. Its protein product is CASSIGAGPGQGDQPQHF.

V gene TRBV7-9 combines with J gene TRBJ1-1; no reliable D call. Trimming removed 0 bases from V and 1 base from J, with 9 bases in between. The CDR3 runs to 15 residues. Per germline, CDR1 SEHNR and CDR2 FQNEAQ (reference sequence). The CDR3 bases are TGTGCCAGCAGCTTAGCGGAGGCGGGGAACACTGAAGCTTTCTTT. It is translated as CASSLAEAGNTEAFF.

CDR3 coding DNA: TGCAGCGTCTCGCTTAGGACTAGCGGGACCAATGAGCAGTTCTTC. This sequence encodes CSVSLRTSGTNEQFF. The J gene is TRBJ2-1, the V gene TRBV29-1; 12 bases map to TRBD2. Germline assignment: CDR1 SQVTM and CDR2 ANQGSEA. The CDR3 is 15 residues long. V lost 6 bases, J lost 6 bases, and 9 bases stayed unmatched.

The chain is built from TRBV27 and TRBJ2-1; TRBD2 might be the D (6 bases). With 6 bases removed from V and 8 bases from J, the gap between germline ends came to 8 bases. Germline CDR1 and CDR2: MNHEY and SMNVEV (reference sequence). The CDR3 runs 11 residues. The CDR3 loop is CASRRGDEQFF. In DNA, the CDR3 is TGTGCCAGCAGGCGGGGCGATGAGCAGTTCTTC.

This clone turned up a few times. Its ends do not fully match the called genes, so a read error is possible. The CDR3: CASRTGQGSHNEQFF. CDR3 coding DNA: TGTGCCAGCAGAACCGGACAGGGCTCCCACAATGAGCAGTTCTTC. V gene TRBV7-9 combines with J gene TRBJ2-1, with 8 bases lining up with TRBD1. The CDR3 is made up of 15 amino acids. Germline CDR1 reads SEHNR; CDR2 reads FQNEAQ (reference sequence). The whole variable domain, remainder taken from reference TRBV7-9 and TRBJ2-1, is DTGVSQNPRHKITKRGQNVTFRCDPISEHNRLYWYRQTLGQGPEFLTYFQNEAQLEKSRLLSDRFSAERPKGSFSTLEIQRTEQGDSAMYLCASRTGQGSHNEQFFGPGTRLTVL.

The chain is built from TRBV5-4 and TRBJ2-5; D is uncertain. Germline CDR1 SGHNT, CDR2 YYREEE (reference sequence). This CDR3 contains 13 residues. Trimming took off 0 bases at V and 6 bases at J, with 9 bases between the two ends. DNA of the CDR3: TGTGCCAGCAGCTTGGCCTACGTAAAGACCCAGTACTTC. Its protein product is CASSLAYVKTQYF.

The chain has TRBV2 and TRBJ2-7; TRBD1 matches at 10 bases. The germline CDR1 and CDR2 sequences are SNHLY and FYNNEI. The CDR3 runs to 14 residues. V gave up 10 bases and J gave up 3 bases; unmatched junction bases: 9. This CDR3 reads CATGGQGGHYEQYF. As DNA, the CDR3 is TGTGCCACCGGAGGACAGGGGGGTCACTACGAGCAGTACTTC.

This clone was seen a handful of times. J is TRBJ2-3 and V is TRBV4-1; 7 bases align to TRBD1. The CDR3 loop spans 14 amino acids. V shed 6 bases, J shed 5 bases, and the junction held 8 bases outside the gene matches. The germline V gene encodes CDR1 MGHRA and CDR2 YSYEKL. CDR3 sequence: CASRAGTVVDTQYF. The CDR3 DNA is TGCGCCAGCAGGGCCGGGACAGTAGTAGATACGCAGTATTTT.

The CDR3 DNA reads TGCGCCAGCAGTCCCCGGACAGGATCCTACGAGCAGTACTTC. Its translation: CASSPRTGSYEQYF. The chain links TRBV10-1 to TRBJ2-7, with 7 positions matching TRBD1. The germline CDR1 and CDR2 sequences are WNHNN and SYGVQD (reference sequence). The CDR3 spans 14 residues. Trimming at V came to 5 bases and at J to 1 base, leaving 5 bases not matched to a gene.